The rows below give T cell receptor beta chains drawn from one sample of a study of tissue T cells after allogeneic stem cell transplantation. Sequencing used immunoSEQ multiplex PCR; TCRdb keeps in-frame clones, though not all of them. The sample records under 50,000 clones, just under 95% being singletons. Sequencing used blood, obtained before transplantation. The receptors were sampled from a woman aged 40 to 75 who later had graft-versus-host disease after an allogeneic stem cell transplant. The CDR3 runs from the conserved cysteine through the conserved F or W. Fields, in order: clone size, J gene, V gene, D gene, CDR3 DNA, CDR3 protein. A D gene is named only where the DNA matches it firmly. Clone size is not always given. Where it is, it says once, few, many or a class for expanded clones.

>NA|TRBJ1-2|TRBV5-1|NA
TGCGCCAGCAGCTTGGCAGGGTTAGCGGACTATGGCTACACCTTC
CASSLAGLADYGYTF
>NA|TRBJ2-1|TRBV5-4|TRBD2
TGTGCCAGCAGCTTGGATCAGCGGGAGCGGGGTGAGCAGTTCTTC
CASSLDQRERGEQFF
>NA|TRBJ2-3|TRBV10-3|NA
TGTGCCATCAGTGAGTCGGCGGGTGGCACAGATACGCAGTATTTT
CAISESAGGTDTQYF
>once|TRBJ1-5|TRBV28|TRBD1
TGTGCCAGCAGTTCGGGACAGGGGGGTCTCGGCAATCAGCCCCAGCATTTT
CASSSGQGGLGNQPQHF
>once|TRBJ1-5|TRBV30|NA
TGTGCCTGGGGGACATCGGGCAATCAGCCCCAGCATTTT
CAWGTSGNQPQHF
>NA|TRBJ2-5|TRBV6-2/TRBV6-3|NA
TGTGCCAGCAGTTACATTGGACAGAGCTTTCGGGAGACCCAGTACTTC
CASSYIGQSFRETQYF
>NA|TRBJ1-6|TRBV2|NA
TGTGCCAGCAGTGAAACGGGACTTAGACTCAATTCACCCCTCCACTTT
CASSETGLRLNSPLHF
>NA|TRBJ2-7|TRBV23-1|TRBD1
TGCGCCAGCAGTCAATTCGGGGACAGGGTTACTTGGCGGTACTTC
CASSQFGDRVTWRYF
>NA|TRBJ2-1|TRBV20-1|NA
TGCAGTGCTAGAAAGGGCAATGAGCAGTTCTTC
CSARKGNEQFF
>NA|TRBJ2-2|TRBV7-2|NA
TGTGCCAGCAGCTCCAGGGGTTTTGGCGGGGAGCTGTTTTTT
CASSSRGFGGELFF
>NA|TRBJ1-1|TRBV7-2|NA
TGTGCCAGCAGTAAGGACAAGAACACTGAAGCTTTCTTT
CASSKDKNTEAFF
>once|TRBJ1-2|TRBV6-6|TRBD1
TGTGCCAGCAGTTCGACAGGGTTCGGCTATGGCTACACCTTC
CASSSTGFGYGYTF
>NA|TRBJ2-2|TRBV19|NA
TGTGCCAGTAGTGCGAGGCAGGCCCTCACCGGGGAGCTGTTTTTT
CASSARQALTGELFF
>once|TRBJ1-2|TRBV7-9|NA
TGTGCCAGCAGCCCAAACGGGGGCCGGGGAGCTAACTATGGCTACACCTTC
CASSPNGGRGANYGYTF
>NA|TRBJ2-3|TRBV27|TRBD1
TGTGCCAGCAGTTTAATGACAGGGGTTTACACAGATACGCAGTATTTT
CASSLMTGVYTDTQYF
>NA|TRBJ2-1|TRBV9|NA
TGTGCCAGCAGCGTACAGGGACTTCGGCCCTACAATGAGCAGTTCTTC
CASSVQGLRPYNEQFF
>NA|TRBJ2-7|TRBV10-1|NA
TGCGCCAGCAGTTACGGACCAACCTACGAGCAGTACTTC
CASSYGPTYEQYF
>NA|TRBJ2-2|TRBV6-2/TRBV6-3|NA
TGTGCCAGCAGTTACTCGAGAGGTGGCACCGGGGAGCTGTTTTTT
CASSYSRGGTGELFF
>few|TRBJ2-1|TRBV19|NA
TGTGCCAGTAGTTATGCTTGGGGTAGCTCCTACAATGAGCAGTTCTTC
CASSYAWGSSYNEQFF
>NA|TRBJ2-5|TRBV6-5|TRBD2
TGTGCCAGCAGTCCTAGCGGGACGGAGACCCAGTACTTC
CASSPSGTETQYF
>NA|TRBJ2-3|TRBV5-1|NA
TGCGCCAGCAGCCTTCAGCAGCCCGCGGCAGATACGCAGTATTTT
CASSLQQPAADTQYF
>NA|TRBJ2-3|TRBV7-9|TRBD1
TGTGCCAGCAGCTTAGATGGGACAGGGGTGGTGCCGCAGTATTTT
CASSLDGTGVVPQYF
>NA|TRBJ2-1|TRBV4-3|TRBD2
TGCGCCAGCAGCCAAAGAGCGGCAGCGGGAGGTTCCTACAATGAGCAGTTCTTC
CASSQRAAAGGSYNEQFF
>NA|TRBJ2-5|TRBV19|NA
TGTGCCAGTAGTCTATCGAGGACAGTGCAAGAGACCCAGTACTTC
CASSLSRTVQETQYF
>NA|TRBJ2-1|TRBV6-8|TRBD2
TGTGCCAGCAGTTACTCGGTACACCCCCGGACTAGCCACAATGAGCAGTTCTTC
CASSYSVHPRTSHNEQFF
>NA|TRBJ1-1|TRBV5-1|NA
TGCGCCAGCAGCTCCCTTGATGTGAACACTGAAGCTTTCTTT
CASSSLDVNTEAFF
>NA|TRBJ2-5|TRBV12-5|TRBD1
TGTGCTAGTGGTTTGGGACAGGGGAATTTTGAGACCCAGTACTTC
CASGLGQGNFETQYF
>NA|TRBJ2-3|TRBV6-1|TRBD2
TGTGCCAGCAGTGAAGTCCTTGCGGGAGGAGCAGATACGCAGTATTTT
CASSEVLAGGADTQYF
>NA|TRBJ1-1|TRBV5-8|NA
TGTGCCAGCTTTCAGATAGAAGCTTTCTTT
CASFQIEAFF
>NA|TRBJ2-3|TRBV7-3|TRBD2
TGTGCCAGCAGCCCAGGACTAGCGGGGAGCACAGATACGCAGTATTTT
CASSPGLAGSTDTQYF
>few|TRBJ1-1|TRBV6-2/TRBV6-3|NA
TGTGCCAGCAGCCGTCGGGTACACACTGAAGCTTTCTTT
CASSRRVHTEAFF
>few|TRBJ2-5|TRBV19|NA
TGTGCCAGTAGGGCGGGCCAGACCCAGTACTTC
CASRAGQTQYF
>NA|TRBJ2-2|TRBV6-6|TRBD1
TGTGCCAGCGGCAAGACAGGGTCGGTATCCGGGGAGCTGTTTTTT
CASGKTGSVSGELFF
>NA|TRBJ2-7|TRBV5-5|TRBD1
TGTGCCAGCAGCTGGGGACAGGGGGCGACCGAGCAGTACTTC
CASSWGQGATEQYF
>NA|TRBJ2-1|TRBV18|TRBD2
TGTGCCAGCTCATTTAAACGGACTAGCGGAGCACCGTCCTACAATGAGCAGTTCTTC
CASSFKRTSGAPSYNEQFF
>NA|TRBJ2-2|TRBV12-3/TRBV12-4|NA
TGTGCCAGCAGTTTCGTAACCGGGGAGCTGTTTTTT
CASSFVTGELFF
>NA|TRBJ2-5|TRBV10-3|NA
TGTGCCATCAGTGGGGCACCACAAGAGACCCAGTACTTC
CAISGAPQETQYF
>NA|TRBJ2-3|TRBV9|TRBD1
TGTGCCAGCAGCGTTGGTGGGACAGGGATTTTAGATACGCAGTATTTT
CASSVGGTGILDTQYF
>NA|TRBJ2-1|TRBV7-8|NA
TGTGCCAGCAGCGACAGACAGGGAGGGCATGAGCAGTTCTTC
CASSDRQGGHEQFF
>NA|TRBJ2-2|TRBV7-9|NA
TGTGCCAGCAGCTTAATCCGGGGCACCGGGGAGCTGTTTTTT
CASSLIRGTGELFF
>NA|TRBJ2-1|TRBV11-2|TRBD2
TGTGCCAGCAGCTTTGGAGCGGGGAGTAAGGGGAATGAGCAGTTCTTC
CASSFGAGSKGNEQFF
>NA|TRBJ1-2|TRBV5-4|NA
TGTGCCAGCAGCCCAATCAATCAATCCCCGGACTATGGCTACACCTTC
CASSPINQSPDYGYTF
>few|TRBJ2-5|TRBV28|TRBD1
TGTGCCAGCAGTTTGGGGACCACCGGGACAGGGCGGGAGACCCAGTACTTC
CASSLGTTGTGRETQYF
>NA|TRBJ2-2|TRBV30|TRBD2
TGTGCCTGGAGTGGCGGGACTAGCGTTACCGGGGAGCTGTTTTTT
CAWSGGTSVTGELFF
>NA|TRBJ1-3|TRBV28|TRBD1
TGCATGACAGGGAGCTCTGGAAACACCATATATTTT
CMTGSSGNTIYF
>NA|TRBJ1-1|TRBV30|NA
TGTGCCTGGATTCGCGGATTCCCTGAAGCTTTCTTT
CAWIRGFPEAFF
>NA|TRBJ2-3|TRBV30|NA
TGTGCCTGGAGTGTAAGCCCCCTCACTGGTACGCAGTATTTT
CAWSVSPLTGTQYF
>NA|TRBJ2-7|TRBV28|TRBD1
TGTGCCAGCAGTTCCCGGGACAGTCAATACGAGCAGTACTTC
CASSSRDSQYEQYF